These T cell receptor beta chains were read from a single sample in a study of blood T cell repertoires in COVID-19. Sequenced by immunoSEQ multiplex PCR; TCRdb stores in-frame clones only, minus some. The data show about 24,000 clones, with 82% seen just once and 7.5% to 9% held by the top ten. Sequencing was performed on peripheral blood. The receptors shown here come from a human donor in a cohort sampled during active COVID-19. CDR3s include the opening cysteine and the closing phenylalanine or tryptophan. The order of the fields is CDR3 length, V gene, D gene, clone size, J gene, CDR3 protein, CDR3 DNA. The D gene is left open where the match is weak. Size is stated for part of the rows, as once, few or many counts, or as a class when the clone is expanded.

15	TRBV19	TRBD1	NA	TRBJ2-3	CATRPVTGGQGTQYF	TGTGCCACCAGGCCGGTCACAGGGGGGCAGGGTACGCAGTATTTT
14	TRBV5-1	TRBD1	NA	TRBJ2-7	CASSEGTGRDEQYF	TGCGCCAGCAGCGAGGGGACAGGGCGGGACGAGCAGTACTTC
14	TRBV10-1	TRBD1	NA	TRBJ2-7	CASSPGQTVWEQYF	TGCGCCAGCAGTCCGGGACAGACAGTGTGGGAGCAGTACTTC
15	TRBV10-1	NA	NA	TRBJ2-7	CASSEPRRVGYEQYF	TGCGCCAGCAGTGAGCCCCGCAGGGTTGGATACGAGCAGTACTTC
15	TRBV28	TRBD2	NA	TRBJ2-3	CASIKTSGRTDTQYF	TGTGCCAGCATTAAGACTAGCGGTCGCACAGATACGCAGTATTTT
11	TRBV28	NA	NA	TRBJ1-2	CASLDSLAYTF	TGTGCCAGCTTGGACAGCCTCGCCTACACCTTC
18	TRBV5-5	NA	NA	TRBJ1-5	CASSLAFFRGSGNQPQHF	TGTGCCAGCAGCTTGGCTTTTTTCAGGGGTTCGGGCAATCAGCCCCAGCATTTT
17	TRBV7-9	NA	NA	TRBJ2-5	CASSRTLRTGPSETQYF	TGTGCCAGCAGCAGAACTCTACGTACAGGACCGTCTGAGACCCAGTACTTC
12	TRBV12-3/TRBV12-4	NA	NA	TRBJ1-2	CASSLIRGGYTF	TGTGCCAGCAGCCTGATCAGGGGAGGCTACACCTTC
16	TRBV6-6	TRBD2	NA	TRBJ2-3	CASSPAGGPLADTQYF	TGTGCCAGCAGTCCAGCGGGAGGGCCTCTCGCAGATACGCAGTATTTT
14	TRBV9	NA	NA	TRBJ1-6	CASSVGGSSSPLHF	TGTGCCAGCAGCGTTGGAGGGTCAAGTTCACCCCTCCACTTT
17	TRBV7-3	TRBD2	few	TRBJ2-2	CASSLLPAGVGTGELFF	TGTGCCAGCAGCTTACTGCCAGCGGGAGTTGGTACCGGGGAGCTGTTTTTT
14	TRBV7-2	NA	NA	TRBJ2-7	CASSLRGLSYEQYF	TGTGCCAGCAGCTTGCGGGGGCTCTCCTACGAGCAGTACTTC
17	TRBV7-9	TRBD2	NA	TRBJ2-1	CASSPGPSGKGYNEQFF	TGTGCCAGCAGCCCGGGACCTAGCGGGAAAGGCTACAATGAGCAGTTCTTC
16	TRBV19	TRBD2	few	TRBJ2-3	CASSMASGGATDTQYF	TGTGCCAGTAGTATGGCTAGCGGGGGGGCCACAGATACGCAGTATTTT
17	TRBV28	TRBD1	few	TRBJ2-6	CASTEAGGWSGANVLTF	TGTGCCAGCACCGAGGCAGGGGGCTGGTCTGGGGCCAACGTCCTGACTTTC
15	TRBV5-1	TRBD1	NA	TRBJ2-7	CASSPRGTGEYEQYF	TGCGCCAGCAGCCCTCGGGGGACAGGGGAATACGAGCAGTACTTC
13	TRBV30	NA	NA	TRBJ2-7	CAWIRQGGYEQYF	TGTGCCTGGATTAGGCAGGGGGGCTACGAGCAGTACTTC
16	TRBV4-1	TRBD2	NA	TRBJ2-1	CASSQGRGGHRFEQFF	TGCGCCAGCAGCCAGGGGCGGGGGGGCCATAGGTTTGAGCAGTTCTTC